This T cell receptor (beta chain) emerged from a study of post-analysis software for immune sequencing data. Study information: Relapsing-remitting, secondary progressive and progressive-relapsing courses of multiple sclerosis were included. Study-level findings and limits: Batch-matched samples strongly co-clustered by F measure. In multiple sclerosis, normalized Chao1 diversity was significantly below that of controls. Roughly 5 TRBV segments occurring more often in patients than controls included TRBV5-6, TRBV5-1 and TRBV20-1.

Germline CDR1 MNHEY, CDR2 SVGEGT. The CDR3 consists of 15 residues. V lost 5 bases, J lost 4 bases, and 10 bases stayed unmatched. As for this clonotype: The antigen is not known.

Prepared libraries of TCR beta cDNA carried unique molecular identifiers. Starting from about 0.98 to 11 million T cells, the study yielded approximately 500,000 cDNA molecules. MiXCR, run by TCRdb on the PCR reads, gives a single entry per CDR3 protein. This sample has approximately 690,000 distinct CDR3 sequences; 55% to 60% occur once, and the top ten carry about 11%. The clonotype originates from a girl aged 2-10 years with multiple sclerosis. Sequencing used blood. V usage is TRBV6-2 or TRBV6-3 and J usage is TRBJ1-1; 7 nucleotides line up with TRBD1. The CDR3 loop is CASSHTRGAPTEAFF. CDR3 DNA: TGTGCCAGCAGTCATACCAGGGGGGCGCCCACTGAAGCTTTCTTT.